Listed here is a single TCR beta chain. Its target is unknown. Data came from immunoSEQ multiplex PCR; TCRdb stores just in-frame clones and leaves some out. The table lists 90,000 to 100,000 clones, just over 90% of them singletons. This sample was taken from a study of T cells in localized non-small cell lung cancer. Study-wide results and caveats: Detection in adjacent lung was observed for a median approximately 53 of the top 100 tumor clones. Maximal T cell clonality occurred in uninvolved adjacent lung, with tumor ranking below it. In the blood, greater T cell density corresponded to longer overall survival. Sequencing, confined to only one tumor region, leaves heterogeneity possible.

Germline V gives CDR1 KGHSH, CDR2 LQKENI. CDR3 size: 17 residues. V dropped 6 bases and J dropped 5 bases, with 22 bases sitting between them. This chain joins TRBV18 and TRBJ1-4, with D possibly TRBD1 on 6 matching bases. This sequence was found in a woman aged 35 to 70 with stage II squamous cell lung carcinoma. Sequenced material: PBMCs, taken before any cancer treatment. CDR3 loop: CASSQFRGAPLNEKLFF. CDR3 DNA sequence: TGTGCCAGCTCTCAATTTCGGGGGGCCCCACTCAATGAAAAACTGTTTTTT.